This T cell receptor (beta chain) was documented in a study of T cell repertoires in cytomegalovirus infection. Study background: Matching HLA type, along with CMV infection, was indicated by public TCR beta signatures.

Points from the study as a whole: CMV-specific TCR beta clonotypes restricted by HLA-C were the ones dominating the ex vivo response. CMV carriers having the relevant HLA were flagged by cumulative public TCR beta family frequency.

Germline CDR1 is LGHNT and CDR2 is FRNRAP. The CDR3 runs 16 residues. Germline trimming cut 4 bases from V and 5 bases from J; bases unmatched to any gene: 8. TCRdb reprocessed the reads via MiXCR and lists one record per CDR3 protein. Of some 280,000 distinct CDR3 sequences listed, roughly 13% are singletons. This clonotype was picked up a small number of times. Its antigen is undetermined. This receptor was taken from a human donor in good health (CMV status not recorded). Some clones in this sample may be carry-over from other donors' samples. V gene TRBV12-5 combines with J gene TRBJ2-1, with 10 bases aligning to TRBD2. The sequenced sample consisted of PBMCs. CDR3 DNA: TGTGCTAGTGGTTCCTTTCCTAGCGGGAGACACAATGAGCAGTTCTTC. This gives the protein CASGSFPSGRHNEQFF.